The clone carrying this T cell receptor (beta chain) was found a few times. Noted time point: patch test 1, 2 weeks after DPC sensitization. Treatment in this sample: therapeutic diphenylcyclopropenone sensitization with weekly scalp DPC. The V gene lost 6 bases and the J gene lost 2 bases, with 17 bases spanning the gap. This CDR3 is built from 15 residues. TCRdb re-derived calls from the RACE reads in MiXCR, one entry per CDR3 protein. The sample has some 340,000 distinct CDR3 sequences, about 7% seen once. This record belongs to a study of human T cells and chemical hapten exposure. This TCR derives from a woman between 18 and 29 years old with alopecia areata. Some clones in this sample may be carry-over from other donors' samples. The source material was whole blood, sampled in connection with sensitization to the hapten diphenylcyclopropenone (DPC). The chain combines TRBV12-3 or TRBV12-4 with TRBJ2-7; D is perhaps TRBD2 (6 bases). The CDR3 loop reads CASRGPGTDPYEQYF. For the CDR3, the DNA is TGTGCCAGCAGAGGACCCGGGACTGATCCCTACGAGCAGTACTTC.